These 20 T cell receptor beta chains originate from one sample sequenced in a study of blood T cell repertoires in COVID-19. Generated by immunoSEQ multiplex PCR, the TCRdb table keeps only in-frame clones and is missing some. The repertoire holds over 100,000 clones, with about 91% as singletons. Material: peripheral blood. All receptors derive from a man aged 50-59 years with acute or convalescent COVID-19.

V usage is TRBV27 and J usage is TRBJ1-2; the D gene is possibly TRBD1 (5 bases). V lost 8 bases and J 5 bases, leaving 21 bases between the germline ends. Germline assignment: CDR1 MNHEY and CDR2 SMNVEV (reference sequence). This CDR3 is 15 amino acids long. The CDR3 region has the DNA TGTGCCAGCGGGATTTGGGACTCCGGAGGATATGGCTACACCTTC. Translating gives CASGIWDSGGYGYTF.

The chain links TRBV5-1 to TRBJ2-2, with TRBD1 matching over 8 bases. J gave up 2 bases and V 1 base, and 4 bases lay outside the gene matches. Germline-derived CDR1 and CDR2 are SGHRS and YFSETQ. This CDR3 has 16 amino acids. CDR3 amino acids: CASSLTGGRNTGELFF. CDR3 bases: TGCGCCAGCAGCTTGACAGGGGGGAGAAACACCGGGGAGCTGTTTTTT.

This sequence joins TRBV4-2 and TRBJ1-3; D is uncertain. The ends were cut back, 1 base at V and 3 bases at J, with 7 bases in the middle. The CDR3 contains 14 residues. The germline V gene encodes CDR1 LGHNA and CDR2 YNFKEQ. CDR3 DNA: TGTGCCAGCAGCCAAGCACAAATTGGAAACACCATATATTTT. Protein sequence: CASSQAQIGNTIYF.

This clone was seen only a few times. The chain links TRBV7-9 to TRBJ1-2; weak D call: TRBD1 (5 bases). The V end lost 2 bases, the J end lost 2 bases, and 9 bases lay between the germline ends. The CDR3 extends over 14 amino acids. Germline loops: CDR1 SEHNR, CDR2 FQNEAQ (reference sequence). The CDR3 DNA reads as TGTGCCAGCAGCTTATCAGGGTCCAACTATGGCTACACCTTC. Protein sequence: CASSLSGSNYGYTF.

The rearrangement joins TRBV3-1 (or the pseudogene TRBV3-2) to TRBJ2-1, with 10 bases fitting TRBD2. The CDR3 extends over 15 amino acids. Germline CDR1 is LGHDT and CDR2 is YNNKEL (reference sequence). Trimming at V came to 0 bases and at J to 9 bases, leaving 5 bases not matched to a gene. The CDR3 sequence: CASSQEPSGSGEQFF. The DNA of the CDR3 is TGTGCCAGCAGCCAAGAGCCTAGCGGGAGCGGTGAGCAGTTCTTC.

The chain carries TRBV27 and TRBJ2-7; 7 nucleotides align to TRBD1. Germline values: CDR1 MNHEY, CDR2 SMNVEV (reference sequence). Trimming cost V 5 bases and J 4 bases; bases outside gene matches: 11. The CDR3 has 15 residues. The DNA of the CDR3 is TGTGCCAGCAGTCTTACCGGGACAGAAGAATACGAGCAGTACTTC. Amino acids: CASSLTGTEEYEQYF.

This chain's CDR3 is CASSTGLAVYADTQYF. In DNA form, the CDR3 reads TGTGCCAGCAGCACCGGACTAGCGGTGTACGCAGATACGCAGTATTTT. The chain is built from TRBV5-8 and TRBJ2-3; 10 bases align to TRBD2. Looked up from germline, CDR1 is SGHTS and CDR2 is YDEGEE. Trimming removed 4 bases from V and 4 bases from J; junction bases left unmatched: 9. The CDR3 has 16 amino acids.

J is TRBJ1-2 and V is TRBV12-5; a possible D gene is TRBD1 (5 bases). Germline V lookup: CDR1 LGHNT, CDR2 FRNRAP. CDR3 length: 16 amino acids. Trimming removed 0 bases at V and 5 bases at J, with 16 bases between. CDR3 bases: TGTGCTAGTGGTTTGGTCCCTCAGGGCCAGGAATATGGCTACACCTTC. Translation gives CASGLVPQGQEYGYTF.

The rearrangement uses TRBV7-6 and TRBJ2-6; D gene unclear. V was trimmed by 5 bases and J by 5 bases, leaving 19 bases between them. CDR1 SGHVS and CDR2 FNYEAQ come from the germline V gene. The CDR3 totals 17 residues. CDR3 protein: CASSVTSVGSWANVLTF. The CDR3 bases are TGTGCCAGCAGCGTCACAAGCGTCGGTAGTTGGGCCAACGTCCTGACTTTC.

This sequence joins TRBV10-3 and TRBJ2-3, with 10 positions matching TRBD2. Germline values: CDR1 ENHRY, CDR2 SYGVKD. This CDR3 contains 15 residues. After removal of 5 bases from V and 2 bases from J, the junction contained 4 bases not matched to a gene. CDR3 region: CAISWTSGDTDTQYF. The CDR3 DNA sequence: TGTGCCATCAGTTGGACTAGCGGAGACACAGATACGCAGTATTTT.

This chain uses TRBV19 with TRBJ2-7; D is possibly TRBD2 (5 bases). Germline V gene sequence: CDR1 LNHDA, CDR2 SQIVND (reference sequence). The ends were cut back, 3 bases at V and 2 bases at J, with 14 bases in the middle. This CDR3 comprises 15 residues. DNA of the CDR3: TGTGCCAGTAGTATCGGGGTTTTAGACCCCTACGAGCAGTACTTC. Its translation: CASSIGVLDPYEQYF.

The chain recombines TRBV6-2 or TRBV6-3 with TRBJ1-5, with D maybe TRBD1 (5 bases). The CDR3 is 16 amino acids. Trimming stripped 6 bases from V and 3 bases from J, with 18 bases between. Germline lookup yields CDR1 MNHEY and CDR2 SVGEGT. CDR3 sequence: CASSSGIWSFNQPQHF. Written as DNA, the CDR3 is TGTGCCAGCAGCTCAGGGATTTGGAGCTTCAATCAGCCCCAGCATTTT.

This sequence joins TRBV19 and TRBJ1-2; D not resolved. Germline CDR1 LNHDA, CDR2 SQIVND (reference sequence). This CDR3 comprises 11 residues. The V and J ends lost 4 bases and 6 bases respectively, with 6 bases between them. DNA for the CDR3: TGTGCCAGTAGTAACAGCCATGGCTACACCTTC. It encodes CASSNSHGYTF.

The rearrangement joins TRBV6-6 to TRBJ2-2; D is unresolved. V was trimmed by 1 base and J by 5 bases, leaving 5 bases between them. This CDR3 has 13 residues. Germline V gene lookup returns CDR1 MNHNY and CDR2 SVGAGI (reference sequence). DNA for the CDR3: TGTGCCAGCAGTTACTACGGGACCGGGGAGCTGTTTTTT. This translates into CASSYYGTGELFF.

Only one count was recorded for this clone. The V gene is TRBV5-5, the J gene TRBJ2-5; D not resolved. Trimming left V 1 base short and J 0 bases short, with 7 bases between. CDR3 length: 14 amino acids. The V gene's germline CDR1 is SGHKS and CDR2 YYEKEE (reference sequence). CDR3 protein: CASSLLPYQETQYF. CDR3 sequence (DNA): TGTGCCAGCAGCTTGCTCCCGTACCAAGAGACCCAGTACTTC.

The chain is built from TRBV28 and TRBJ2-1, with 11 nucleotides matching TRBD1. Germline CDR1 MDHEN, CDR2 SYDVKM. V lost 3 bases to trimming and J lost 10 bases; unmatched junction nucleotides: 8. The CDR3 contains 15 residues. CDR3 in DNA: TGTGCCAGCAGTTTTCCGGGACAGGGGGATCGGGAGCAGTTCTTC. This codes for CASSFPGQGDREQFF.

This clone has a handful of counts. The chain combines TRBV5-1 with TRBJ2-3; D not resolved. CDR3 size: 14 residues. The germline CDR1 and CDR2 sequences are SGHRS and YFSETQ. Trimming cost V 2 bases and J 3 bases, with 10 bases left between them. CDR3 coding DNA: TGCGCCAGCAGCTTATACCCAGGTACAGATACGCAGTATTTT. Translation: CASSLYPGTDTQYF.

This chain joins TRBV9 and TRBJ1-5, with D hard to call. CDR1 and CDR2 from the germline V gene are SGDLS and YYNGEE. Trimming stripped 1 base from V and 5 bases from J, with 13 bases between. The CDR3 runs to 15 residues. The CDR3 loop is CASSVNTALDQPQHF. The CDR3 region has the DNA TGTGCCAGCAGCGTAAATACAGCCTTAGATCAGCCCCAGCATTTT.

The chain carries TRBV5-1 and TRBJ1-2; D unresolved. V was clipped by 4 bases and J by 3 bases, with 13 bases between them. From germline, CDR1 is SGHRS and CDR2 YFSETQ. The CDR3 consists of 14 residues. DNA of the CDR3: TGCGCCAGCAGCCCGTCAGGCATGGACTATGGCTACACCTTC. Protein sequence: CASSPSGMDYGYTF.

The chain links TRBV27 to TRBJ1-1; TRBD1 might be the D (6 bases). Germline V gives CDR1 MNHEY, CDR2 SMNVEV (reference sequence). Deletions cut 5 bases from V and 8 bases from J, with 18 bases between. The CDR3 totals 14 residues. The CDR3 sequence: CASSSDTGRREAFF. In DNA form, the CDR3 reads TGTGCCAGCAGTAGCGACACAGGGCGCAGGGAAGCTTTCTTT.